This entry is about one T cell receptor beta chain. Its antigen is unknown. Base qualities were left out, and no much larger clone turns up one base away. The data are from a study of T cell repertoires in cytomegalovirus infection (dated by TCRdb to 2018 to 2020). Notes on the research overall: Recently identified HLA-C-restricted CMV epitopes, whose presentation resists viral immunomodulation, were targeted by peptide stimulations together with well-studied HLA-B-restricted epitopes. The HLA type of each donor mattered for the analysis, because public TCR beta signatures pointed to carriage of CMV infection along with the matching HLA type. The paper's findings and limits, for the study overall: The ex vivo response was dominated by HLA-C-restricted CMV-specific TCR beta clonotypes, which also provided the single most frequent clonotype in two of eight donors. In both this cohort and an independent roughly 350-donor cohort, the cumulative frequency of public TCR beta family members distinguished carriers of CMV infection plus the relevant HLA type.

The instrument was an Illumina HiSeq 1500. In-frame beta chains were kept once TCRdb had trimmed the public reads at Q25 with fastp and called clones with MiXCR. Duplicate CDR3 protein sequences are folded into a single record with the most common DNA and genes. Within this sample are roughly 350,000 distinct CDR3 sequences, with roughly 36% of them counted one time only. Approximately 13% of the sample is taken by the ten largest. The germline V gene sets CDR1 to SGHDT and CDR2 to YYEEEE. From cysteine to phenylalanine, the CDR3 is 16 amino acids long. The sequence is cut down to CDR3 DNA, 48 bases in frame from base 1. V was cut back by 6 bases and J by 1 base, leaving a gap of 19 bases between them. This specimen's treatment or condition label, per the study, means: in vitro stimulation with specific CMV peptide epitopes to enrich CMV-specific T cells.

The chain joins TRBV5-6 to TRBJ1-1; no confident D gene assignment can be made. Specimen: cultured PBMCs, collected from culture after CMV antigen stimulation. This clonotype was obtained from a human donor in good health (CMV status not recorded). Some clones in this sample may be carry-over from other donors' samples. The nucleotides read TGTGCCAGCAAGACGGCCCTGACGCGCTCGAACACTGAAGCTTTCTTT. Its coded protein is CASKTALTRSNTEAFF.